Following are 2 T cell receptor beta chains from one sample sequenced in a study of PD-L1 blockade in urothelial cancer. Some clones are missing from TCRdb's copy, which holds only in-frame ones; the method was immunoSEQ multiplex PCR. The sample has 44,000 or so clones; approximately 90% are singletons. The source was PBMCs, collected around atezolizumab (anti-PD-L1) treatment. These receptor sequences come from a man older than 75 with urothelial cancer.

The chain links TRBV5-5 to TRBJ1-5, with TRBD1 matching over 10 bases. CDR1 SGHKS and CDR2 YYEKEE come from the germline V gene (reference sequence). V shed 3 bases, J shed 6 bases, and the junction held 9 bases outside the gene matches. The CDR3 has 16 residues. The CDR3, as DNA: TGTGCCAGCAGCTCGACTGACAGGGGGCTTTTTCAGCCCCAGCATTTT. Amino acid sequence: CASSSTDRGLFQPQHF. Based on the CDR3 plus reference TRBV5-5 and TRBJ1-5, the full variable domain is DAGVTQSPTHLIKTRGQQVTLRCSPISGHKSVSWYQQVLGQGPQFIFQYYEKEERGRGNFPDRFSARQFPNYSSELNVNALLLGDSALYLCASSSTDRGLFQPQHFGDGTRLSIL.

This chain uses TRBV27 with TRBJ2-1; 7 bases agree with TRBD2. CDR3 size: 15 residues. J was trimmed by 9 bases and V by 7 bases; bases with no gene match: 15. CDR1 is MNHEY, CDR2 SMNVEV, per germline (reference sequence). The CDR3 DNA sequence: TGTGCCAGCAACCTTGTTGGGGGAGGGCTTGGTGAGCAGTTCTTC. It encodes CASNLVGGGLGEQFF.